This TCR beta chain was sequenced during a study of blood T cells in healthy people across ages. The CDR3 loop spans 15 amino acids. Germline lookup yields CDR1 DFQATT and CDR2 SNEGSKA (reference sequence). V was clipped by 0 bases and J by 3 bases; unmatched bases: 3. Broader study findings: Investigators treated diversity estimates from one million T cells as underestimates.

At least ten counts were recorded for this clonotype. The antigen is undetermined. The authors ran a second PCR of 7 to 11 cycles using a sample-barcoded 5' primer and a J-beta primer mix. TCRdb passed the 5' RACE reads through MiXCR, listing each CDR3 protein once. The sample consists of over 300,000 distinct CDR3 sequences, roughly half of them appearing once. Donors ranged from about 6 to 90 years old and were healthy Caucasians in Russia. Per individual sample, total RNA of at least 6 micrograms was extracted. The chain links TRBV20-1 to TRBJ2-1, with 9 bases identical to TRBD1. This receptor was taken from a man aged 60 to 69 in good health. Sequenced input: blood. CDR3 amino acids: CSARDLDRGYNEQFF. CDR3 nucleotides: TGCAGTGCTAGAGATCTGGACAGGGGCTACAATGAGCAGTTCTTC.